The following is a T cell receptor beta chain sequence with its context. Only in-frame clones appear in the TCRdb table, and some are missing; sequencing was by immunoSEQ multiplex PCR. In the table there are 95,000 to 150,000 clones, around 80% of which are singletons. This specimen comes from a study of blood T cell repertoires in COVID-19. About the research overall: From T cells, B-cell-depleted T cells, or PBMCs came the material, which was cDNA or gDNA.

The clonotype originates from a man aged 55-75 years with active or convalescent COVID-19. The source material was peripheral blood.

As DNA, the CDR3 is TGCGCCAGCAGCCAGGGGGTGGGTTCTGAAAAACTGTTTTTT. This sequence encodes CASSQGVGSEKLFF. The V call is TRBV5-1, the J call TRBJ1-4; 7 bases are a match to TRBD1. V dropped 4 bases and J dropped 7; count of bases not matched to a gene: 7. The length of the CDR3 is 14 residues. Germline loops: CDR1 SGHRS, CDR2 YFSETQ.